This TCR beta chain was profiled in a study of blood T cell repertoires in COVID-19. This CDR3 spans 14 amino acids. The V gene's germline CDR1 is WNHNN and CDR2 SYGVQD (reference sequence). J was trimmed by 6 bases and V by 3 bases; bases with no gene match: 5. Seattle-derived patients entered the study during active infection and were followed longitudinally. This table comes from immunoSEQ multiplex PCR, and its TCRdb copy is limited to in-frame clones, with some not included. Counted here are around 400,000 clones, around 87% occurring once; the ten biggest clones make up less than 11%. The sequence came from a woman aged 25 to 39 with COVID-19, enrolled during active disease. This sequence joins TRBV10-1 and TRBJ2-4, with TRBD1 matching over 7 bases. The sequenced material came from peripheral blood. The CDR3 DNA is TGCGCCAGCAGTGATAGACAGGGAACAAACATTCAGTACTTC. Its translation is CASSDRQGTNIQYF.